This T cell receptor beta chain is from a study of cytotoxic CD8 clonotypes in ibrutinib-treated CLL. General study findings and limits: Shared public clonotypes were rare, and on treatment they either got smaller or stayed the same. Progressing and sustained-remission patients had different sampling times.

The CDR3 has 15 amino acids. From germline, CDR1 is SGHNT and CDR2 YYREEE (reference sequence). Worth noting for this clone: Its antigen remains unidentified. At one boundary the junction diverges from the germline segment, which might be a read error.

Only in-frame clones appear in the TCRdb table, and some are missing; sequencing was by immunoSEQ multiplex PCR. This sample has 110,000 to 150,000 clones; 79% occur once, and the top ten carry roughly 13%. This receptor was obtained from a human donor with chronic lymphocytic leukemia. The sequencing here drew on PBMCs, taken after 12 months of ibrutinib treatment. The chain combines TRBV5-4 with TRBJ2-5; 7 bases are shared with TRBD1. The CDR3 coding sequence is TGTGCCAGCAGCCTCGCGGTGGACAGGTTACCGGCAGGGAACTTC. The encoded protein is CASSLAVDRLPAGNF.